This TCR beta chain stems from a study of blood T cell repertoires in COVID-19. About the research overall: Sample material is recorded as cDNA or gDNA derived from T cells, B-cell-depleted T cells, or PBMCs.

In the original analysis: Amplification with reference gene primers provided the estimates of nucleated cell counts. Method: immunoSEQ multiplex PCR; TCRdb's copy keeps in-frame clones and lacks some. That table supplies the V and J calls and clone size; D and trimming were determined from the DNA. The table includes approximately 200,000 clones, about 84% detected once. The ends were cut back, 3 bases at V and 3 bases at J, with 6 bases in the middle. The CDR3 covers 13 residues. Germline V gene sequence: CDR1 MDHEN, CDR2 SYDVKM. There are a few counts of this clone. Participants were aged about 18 to 90 years, lived in 20 to 25 US areas, and enrolled virtually.

The receptor's source is a woman in her twenties or thirties who had recovered from COVID-19. The sequenced material came from PBMCs or T cells enriched from blood (not recorded which). This chain uses TRBV28 with TRBJ1-3; D ambiguous. CDR3: CASSFNGGNTIYF. The CDR3 DNA is TGTGCCAGCAGTTTTAACGGTGGAAACACCATATATTTT. The full variable domain, rest sourced from reference TRBV28 and TRBJ1-3, is DVKVTQSSRYLVKRTGEKVFLECVQDMDHENMFWYRQDPGLGLRLIYFSYDVKMKEKGDIPEGYSVSREKKERFSLILESASTNQTSMYLCASSFNGGNTIYFGEGSWLTVV.